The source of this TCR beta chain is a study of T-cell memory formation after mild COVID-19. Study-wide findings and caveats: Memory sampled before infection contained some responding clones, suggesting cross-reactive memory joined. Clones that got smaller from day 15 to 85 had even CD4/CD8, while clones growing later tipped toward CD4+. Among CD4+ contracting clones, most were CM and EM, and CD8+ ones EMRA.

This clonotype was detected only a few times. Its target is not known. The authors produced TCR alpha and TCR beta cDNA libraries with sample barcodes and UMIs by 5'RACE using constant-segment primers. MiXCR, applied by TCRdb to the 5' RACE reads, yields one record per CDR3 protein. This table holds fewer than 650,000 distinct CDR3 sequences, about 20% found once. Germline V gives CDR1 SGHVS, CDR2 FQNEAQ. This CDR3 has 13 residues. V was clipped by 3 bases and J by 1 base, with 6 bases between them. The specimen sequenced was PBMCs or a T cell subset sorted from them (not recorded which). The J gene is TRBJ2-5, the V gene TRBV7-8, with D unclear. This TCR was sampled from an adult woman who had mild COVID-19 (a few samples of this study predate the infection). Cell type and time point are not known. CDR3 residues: CASSFYTQETQYF. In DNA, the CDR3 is TGTGCCAGCAGCTTCTACACCCAAGAGACCCAGTACTTC. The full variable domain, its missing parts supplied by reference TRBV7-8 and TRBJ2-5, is GAGVSQSPRYKVAKRGQDVALRCDPISGHVSLFWYQQALGQGPEFLTYFQNEAQLDKSGLPSDRFFAERPEGSVSTLKIQRTQQEDSAVYLCASSFYTQETQYFGPGTRLLVL.